Shown below are 6 T cell receptor beta chains from a single sample sequenced in a study of blood T cells in healthy people across ages. With a J-beta primer mix and a sample-barcoded 5' primer, a second PCR ran about 7 to 11 cycles. TCRdb reanalysed the 5' RACE reads using MiXCR and keeps one entry per CDR3 protein. This sample carries about 380,000 distinct CDR3 sequences, 50% to 60% of them seen once, and the ten largest clones take 51%. Material for sequencing was blood. The receptors originated from a man aged 55 to 69 in good health.

The rearrangement joins TRBV18 to TRBJ1-1, with 8 bases fitting TRBD1. With 3 bases clipped from V and 1 base from J, the junction kept 4 bases outside the gene matches. The CDR3 has 15 amino acids. CDR1 and CDR2 (germline): KGHSH, LQKENI. The CDR3, as DNA: TGTGCCAGCTCACCGACAGGGGCAGGGAACACTGAAGCTTTCTTT. Amino acid sequence: CASSPTGAGNTEAFF.

The chain is built from TRBV18 and TRBJ2-3; D uncertain. The CDR3 extends over 14 amino acids. Trimming removed 2 bases from V and 4 bases from J, with 10 bases in between. Germline CDR1 KGHSH, CDR2 LQKENI. For the CDR3, the DNA is TGTGCCAGCTCACCAGGTGGCAGCCCAGATACGCAGTATTTT. It codes for CASSPGGSPDTQYF.

The chain couples TRBV20-1 to TRBJ1-2; 8 nucleotides match TRBD1. Germline lookup yields CDR1 DFQATT and CDR2 SNEGSKA (reference sequence). The V gene end was trimmed by 5 bases and the J gene end by 1 base; junction bases not matched to a gene: 12. The length of the CDR3 is 16 residues. CDR3 nucleotides: TGCAGTGCTGTAGGGGGGCAGGGGGCCGGTAACTATGGCTACACCTTC. It translates to CSAVGGQGAGNYGYTF.

The table lists this clonotype with a count of one. The V call is TRBV29-1, the J call TRBJ2-1, with 8 bases that match TRBD1. With V trimmed by 6 bases and J by 1 base, 5 bases remained unmatched. CDR3 length equals 14 residues. In germline, CDR1 is SQVTM, CDR2 ANQGSEA. Written as DNA, the CDR3 is TGCAGCGTCCAGGGGGCGAGTTCCTACAATGAGCAGTTCTTC. Translation: CSVQGASSYNEQFF.

This chain connects TRBV6-1 to TRBJ2-3; TRBD1 agrees at 10 bases. This CDR3 region has 18 residues. V lost 6 bases and J lost 6; bases outside the gene matches: 18. CDR1 and CDR2 (germline): MNHNS, SASEGT. CDR3 in amino acids: CASRLRIGTGVVSDTQYF. Here the CDR3 DNA reads TGTGCCAGCAGACTTAGAATCGGGACAGGGGTTGTAAGTGATACGCAGTATTTT.

This clonotype was detected only a few times. The chain combines TRBV6-1 with TRBJ2-6, with 9 bases fitting TRBD2. The CDR3 has 18 residues. V was pared by 2 bases and J by 0 bases, with 5 bases of the junction left unmatched. Germline V gene data show CDR1 as MNHNS and CDR2 as SASEGT. This CDR3 reads CASSELGLAVSGANVLTF. The DNA for the CDR3 is TGTGCCAGCAGTGAACTGGGACTAGCTGTCTCTGGGGCCAACGTCCTGACTTTC.